This TCR beta chain was sequenced for a study of cytomegalovirus exposure and HLA in healthy donors. Germline V gene data show CDR1 as MGHRA and CDR2 as YSYEKL. J was trimmed by 4 bases and V by 0 bases; bases with no gene match: 7. This CDR3 is 17 amino acids long. Primers for the PCR totalled 60 Vbeta and 13 Jbeta. TCRdb keeps only in-frame clones here, not all; method: immunoSEQ multiplex PCR. Recorded here are some 150,000 clones; the top ten clones represent about 2.5%. Study-wide results and caveats: The investigators catalogued about 170 TCR beta chains as cytomegalovirus-associated.

Turning to this clone: Its antigen is unidentified. The same CDR3 is also encoded by other DNA sequences in this sample.

This receptor was taken from a man between 40 and 49 years old in good health and CMV-seronegative. The source material was PBMCs. The chain joins TRBV4-1 to TRBJ2-1; TRBD2 matches 9 bases. The CDR3 sequence is CASSQEARGGPYNEQFF. The DNA for the CDR3 is TGCGCCAGCAGCCAAGAGGCGCGGGGGGGCCCTTACAATGAGCAGTTCTTC.